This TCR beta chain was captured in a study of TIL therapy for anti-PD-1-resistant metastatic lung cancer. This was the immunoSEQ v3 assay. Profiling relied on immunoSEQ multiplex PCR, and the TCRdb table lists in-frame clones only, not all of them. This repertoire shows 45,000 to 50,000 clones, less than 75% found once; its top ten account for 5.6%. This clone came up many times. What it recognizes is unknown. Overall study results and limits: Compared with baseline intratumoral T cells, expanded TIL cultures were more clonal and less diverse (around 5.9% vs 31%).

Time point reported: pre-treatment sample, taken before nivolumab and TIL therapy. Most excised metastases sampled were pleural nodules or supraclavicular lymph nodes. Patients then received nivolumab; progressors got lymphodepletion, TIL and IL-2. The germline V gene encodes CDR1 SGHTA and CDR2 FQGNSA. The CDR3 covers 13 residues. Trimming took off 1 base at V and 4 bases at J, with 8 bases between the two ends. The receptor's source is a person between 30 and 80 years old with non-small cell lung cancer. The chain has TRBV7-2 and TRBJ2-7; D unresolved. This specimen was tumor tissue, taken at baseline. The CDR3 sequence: CASSLVGPYEQYF. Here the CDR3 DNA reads TGTGCCAGCAGCTTAGTTGGCCCTTACGAGCAGTACTTC.